These 5 T cell receptor beta chains came from one sample sequenced in a study of regulatory T cells in long-lasting Graves disease. The TCR beta library used iRepertoire HTBI primers with Arm-PCR amplification of CDR3. TCRdb itself ran the multiplex PCR reads through MiXCR, one entry per CDR3 protein. The table lists about 240,000 distinct CDR3 sequences, 20% of them singletons. The time point is: newly diagnosed GD, antithyroid drugs for less than 3 months. There was RNA extracted from PBMCs, and the TCR library was made from it. The sample was peripheral blood mononuclear cells (PBMCs), taken at new diagnosis, from a patient treated with antithyroid drugs. These receptors all come from a female donor with Graves disease.

In its sample, this clonotype was seen a few times. The chain recombines TRBV6-2 or TRBV6-3 with TRBJ2-6, with D perhaps given as TRBD1 or TRBD2 (5 bases each). Per germline, CDR1 MNHEY and CDR2 SVGEGT. This CDR3 has 18 residues. V gave up 6 bases and J gave up 4 bases, with 22 bases separating them. CDR3 DNA: TGTGCCAGCAGCCCCGGGGTAGAGGGGCTCTCCGGGGCCAACGTCCTGACTTTC. Protein product: CASSPGVEGLSGANVLTF.

This clonotype was counted many times. The CDR3 protein is CASSSHNTGELFF. The CDR3 region has the DNA TGTGCCAGCAGTTCCCATAACACCGGGGAGCTGTTTTTT. The chain recombines TRBV28 with TRBJ2-2; D not resolved. Germline CDR1 MDHEN, CDR2 SYDVKM. Trimming pared 4 bases from V and 2 bases from J, leaving 5 bases between. The CDR3 totals 13 residues.

This clonotype has a count of ten or more. The V and J genes are TRBV3-1 and TRBJ2-7; either TRBD1 or TRBD2 may fit D (5 bases each). Germline CDR1 reads LGHDT; CDR2 reads YNNKEL (reference sequence). The V end was cut by 0 bases, the J end by 9 bases, with 15 bases between. The CDR3 length is 14 residues. CDR3 nucleotide sequence: TGTGCCAGCAGCCAAGAGGGGACGGGCGGATGGCAGTACTTC. Amino acids: CASSQEGTGGWQYF.

This clonotype was counted many times. The chain is built from TRBV20-1 and TRBJ1-1; possible D gene TRBD1, 6 bases. Trimming left V 6 bases short and J 3 bases short, with 23 bases between. Germline assignment: CDR1 DFQATT and CDR2 SNEGSKA (reference sequence). CDR3 size: 16 residues. CDR3 sequence reads: CSAPGPGVLPYTEAFF. DNA of the CDR3: TGCAGTGCCCCAGGTCCAGGGGTCTTGCCCTACACTGAAGCTTTCTTT.

DNA of the CDR3: TGCGCCAGCAGCCAAGAGGTGGCGGGCTCCTACAATGAGCAGTTCTTC. It codes for CASSQEVAGSYNEQFF. The V call is TRBV4-3, the J call TRBJ2-1; a weak D match, TRBD2 (5 bases). V lost 0 bases and J lost 0, with 9 bases in between. The germline CDR1 and CDR2 sequences are LGHNA and YSLEER. The CDR3 covers 16 residues.